The rows below give T cell receptor beta chains drawn from one sample of a study of CD8+ T cells in alopecia areata. The method was immunoSEQ multiplex PCR; TCRdb's version includes in-frame clones alone and lacks a portion of them. The table lists 90,000 to 120,000 clones, roughly 84% of them singletons, with about 24% in the top ten. This specimen consisted of CD8+ T cells sorted from blood, obtained at week 24, from a patient treated with tofacitinib. All receptors come from a human donor with alopecia areata. CDR3s include the opening cysteine and the closing phenylalanine or tryptophan. Each record gives: clone size, D gene, V gene, CDR3 length, J gene, CDR3 DNA, CDR3 protein. D genes are given only for firm matches. Clone size, where shown, is once, few, many, or a class for clones that have expanded.

>.|TRBD1|TRBV27|15|TRBJ1-2
TGTGCCACCTCTCCCGAGACAGGGGGGACCTATGGCTACACCTTC
CATSPETGGTYGYTF
>once|TRBD1|TRBV13|14|TRBJ2-5
TGTGCCAGCAGCTCGGACAGGGATCAAGAGACCCAGTACTTC
CASSSDRDQETQYF
>.|.|TRBV7-2|12|TRBJ1-1
TGTGCCAGCAGCCGGATGAACACTGAAGCTTTCTTT
CASSRMNTEAFF
>.|.|TRBV5-1|15|TRBJ2-3
TGCGCCAGCAGCCCCGGGACAAGAGGCACAGATACGCAGTATTTT
CASSPGTRGTDTQYF
>few|.|TRBV14|12|TRBJ2-7
TGTGCCAGCAGCTGGGGCGGCCACGAGCAGTACTTC
CASSWGGHEQYF
>.|TRBD2|TRBV7-2|16|TRBJ2-1
TGTGCCAGCAGCCCCCTCAGCGGGGCCCTGTACAATGAGCAGTTCTTC
CASSPLSGALYNEQFF
>.|TRBD2|TRBV5-4|19|TRBJ2-4
TGTGCCAGCAGCCAACACCGGGACTACCATTGGGTAGCCAAAAACATTCAGTACTTC
CASSQHRDYHWVAKNIQYF
>.|TRBD1|TRBV7-9|15|TRBJ2-7
TGTGCCAGCAGCTTAGTTGAACAGGGGGTTCGCGAGCAGTACTTC
CASSLVEQGVREQYF
>.|.|TRBV7-8|15|TRBJ2-5
TGTGTTGCGGATCAGTGGCGGGGAGCGGGAGAGACCCAGTACTTC
CVADQWRGAGETQYF
>.|.|TRBV10-3|16|TRBJ2-3
TGTGCCATCAGTGACGCCGACCGTTCCTCCACAGATACGCAGTATTTT
CAISDADRSSTDTQYF
>few|.|TRBV4-2|16|TRBJ2-7
TGTGCCAGCAGCCAAGAGTTACAGGGTTTTTCCTACGAGCAGTACTTC
CASSQELQGFSYEQYF
>.|.|TRBV19|15|TRBJ2-4
TGTGCCAGTAGTACGTTGAAGGACAGCAAAAACATTCAGTACTTC
CASSTLKDSKNIQYF
>.|TRBD2|TRBV7-8|15|TRBJ2-1
TGTGCCAGCAGACCAGGGACTAGCGGGGGCGATGAGCAGTTCTTC
CASRPGTSGGDEQFF
>once|.|TRBV7-8|15|TRBJ1-1
TGTGCCAGCAGCTTAGGGGCAGGGACCAACACTGAAGCTTTCTTT
CASSLGAGTNTEAFF
>.|TRBD1|TRBV29-1|12|TRBJ2-1
TGCAGCAGGCAGGGGGTAGGAAATGAGCAGTTCTTC
CSRQGVGNEQFF
>.|TRBD2|TRBV11-2|15|TRBJ2-5
TGTGCCAGCAGCTTAGGTTTAGCGGGGCAAGAGACCCAGTACTTC
CASSLGLAGQETQYF
>.|.|TRBV7-8|16|TRBJ2-5
TGTGCCAGCAGCCTTCGGACAGAATGGACCCAAGAGACCCAGTACTTC
CASSLRTEWTQETQYF
>.|.|TRBV7-9|17|TRBJ2-1
TGTGCCAGCAGCATCACCTGGGGGACAACAGCTCCCAATGAGCAGTTCTTC
CASSITWGTTAPNEQFF
>.|TRBD1|TRBV7-9|15|TRBJ2-7
TGTGCCAGCAGCTTAGGACAGGGGTCGGACTACGAGCAGTACTTC
CASSLGQGSDYEQYF
>.|.|TRBV19|15|TRBJ2-7
TGTGCCAGTAGTATTGGGGCAGGGGTCTCCTACGAGCAGTACTTC
CASSIGAGVSYEQYF
>.|.|TRBV10-2|11|TRBJ1-2
TGCGCCAGCAGTGATGCCGATGGCTACACCTTC
CASSDADGYTF
>.|.|TRBV4-1|14|TRBJ2-7
TGCGCCAGCAGCCAAGGGGGGGTCCTGGGCGAGCAGTACTTC
CASSQGGVLGEQYF
>.|.|TRBV29-1|12|TRBJ1-2
TGCAGCGCGGGGGGGCCTAACTATGGCTACACCTTC
CSAGGPNYGYTF
>.|.|TRBV4-1|22|TRBJ2-6
TGCGCCAGCAGCCAAGTTCAACAGCGGATAACCTCGATCGACTCTGGGGCCAACGTCCTGACTTTC
CASSQVQQRITSIDSGANVLTF
>once|.|TRBV15|14|TRBJ2-1
TGTGCCACCAGTTCAGGGGAAAGGGACAATGAGCAGTTCTTC
CATSSGERDNEQFF
>.|TRBD1|TRBV6-5|13|TRBJ2-7
TGTGCCAGCAGCCTGACAGGGACCTACGAGCAGTACTTC
CASSLTGTYEQYF
>.|.|TRBV20-1|11|TRBJ2-7
TGCAGTACCTGGTTGGCCTACGAGCAGTACTTC
CSTWLAYEQYF
>.|.|TRBV9|14|TRBJ1-1
TGTGCCAGCAGCGTAGCTACAGGACCAACTGAAGCTTTCTTT
CASSVATGPTEAFF
>once|.|TRBV28|12|TRBJ2-2
TGTGCCAGCAAGTTCATCGGCGGGGAGCTGTTTTTT
CASKFIGGELFF
>.|.|TRBV11-2|14|TRBJ2-7
TGTGCCAGCAGCTTAGCCTCAGGGTCAGGGGAGCAGTACTTC
CASSLASGSGEQYF
>.|.|TRBV7-9|15|TRBJ1-1
TGTGCCAGCAGCTTATTAGGAGGGCGCGGGACTGAAGCTTTCTTT
CASSLLGGRGTEAFF
>.|TRBD1|TRBV7-6|12|TRBJ2-7
TGTGCCAGCAGCCCGGAGGACAGGGGGCAATACTTC
CASSPEDRGQYF
>.|TRBD2|TRBV15|13|TRBJ2-5
TGTGCCACCAGAGGACTAGCAGAAGAGACCCAGTACTTC
CATRGLAEETQYF
>.|TRBD2|TRBV4-3|15|TRBJ2-1
TGCGCCAGCAGCCAAGATCCAACTAGCGGGAATGAGCAGTTCTTC
CASSQDPTSGNEQFF
>.|.|TRBV5-6|13|TRBJ2-5
TGTGCCAGCAGCTTGATTCTTGGGGAGACCCAGTACTTC
CASSLILGETQYF
>.|TRBD1|TRBV7-2|15|TRBJ1-6
TGTGCCAGCAGCTCCAGACAGGGGAGTTATTCACCCCTCCACTTT
CASSSRQGSYSPLHF
>.|.|TRBV10-3|16|TRBJ2-7
TGTGCCATCAGCCCCTCGGACAGCCGTATTTCCTACGAGCAGTACTTC
CAISPSDSRISYEQYF
>.|TRBD1|TRBV11-2|15|TRBJ2-7
TGTGCCAGCAGCTTAAGGGACAGGGACTCCTACGAGCAGTACTTC
CASSLRDRDSYEQYF
>.|.|TRBV30|14|TRBJ2-1
TGTGCCTGGAGTGTATCTGGGTTAGGCAATGAGCAGTTCTTC
CAWSVSGLGNEQFF
>.|.|TRBV4-3|16|TRBJ2-1
TGCGCCAGCAGCCAAGATAGGGACCAACCCTACAATGAGCAGTTCTTC
CASSQDRDQPYNEQFF
>.|TRBD1|TRBV7-9|16|TRBJ2-7
TGTGCCAGCAGCCCCCCCCGGGACAGGGACACCTACGAGCAGTACTTC
CASSPPRDRDTYEQYF
>.|.|TRBV5-1|14|TRBJ2-3
TGCGCCAGCAGCCGACGGACCAGCACAGATACGCAGTATTTT
CASSRRTSTDTQYF
>.|TRBD2|TRBV5-6|16|TRBJ2-1
TGTGCCAGCAGCTTGGTTCGGGGGGATAAATACAATGAGCAGTTCTTC
CASSLVRGDKYNEQFF
>.|.|TRBV11-2|14|TRBJ2-7
TGTGCCAGCAGCCCTTACCCACAGGGCTACGAGCAGTACTTC
CASSPYPQGYEQYF
>.|.|TRBV19|15|TRBJ2-1
TGTGCCAGTAGTATAGGGTGGACTGATTACAATGAGCAGTTCTTC
CASSIGWTDYNEQFF
>.|.|TRBV6-5|13|TRBJ2-7
TGTGCCAGCAGTTACTCGGGAAGGGCCGAGCAGTACTTC
CASSYSGRAEQYF
>.|.|TRBV6-1|16|TRBJ1-1
TGTGCCAGCAGTGAAGAAGAAACAGGAGGGAACACTGAAGCTTTCTTT
CASSEEETGGNTEAFF
>.|TRBD1|TRBV30|15|TRBJ2-4
TGTGCCTGGAATCAGGGCAGGGGGCCCAAAAACATTCAGTACTTC
CAWNQGRGPKNIQYF
>once|TRBD1|TRBV14|15|TRBJ2-5
TGTGCCAGCAGCCCCCAGAAGACAGGGGAAGAGACCCAGTACTTC
CASSPQKTGEETQYF
>once|.|TRBV5-4|13|TRBJ2-3
TGTGCCAGCAGCAATGGTCTCGCAGATACGCAGTATTTT
CASSNGLADTQYF
>.|.|TRBV11-2|13|TRBJ2-3
TGTGCCAGCAGCTTATGGGGGAAGGATACGCAGTATTTT
CASSLWGKDTQYF
>.|.|TRBV7-9|15|TRBJ2-7
TGTGCCAGCAGCTTAGCCCGCCTGAGCTCCTACGAGCAGTACTTC
CASSLARLSSYEQYF
>.|TRBD1|TRBV7-8|14|TRBJ2-2
TGTGCCAGCACCCAGGGGGCTCGCACCGGGGAGCTGTTTTTT
CASTQGARTGELFF
>.|TRBD2|TRBV12-5|17|TRBJ2-5
TGTGCTAGTGGTTCCTCCGCGGGACTAGCGGCCGGCGAGACCCAGTACTTC
CASGSSAGLAAGETQYF
>.|.|TRBV27|14|TRBJ2-2
TGTGCCAGCAGTGCCGGGAGCGGTGCCGGGGAGCTGTTTTTT
CASSAGSGAGELFF